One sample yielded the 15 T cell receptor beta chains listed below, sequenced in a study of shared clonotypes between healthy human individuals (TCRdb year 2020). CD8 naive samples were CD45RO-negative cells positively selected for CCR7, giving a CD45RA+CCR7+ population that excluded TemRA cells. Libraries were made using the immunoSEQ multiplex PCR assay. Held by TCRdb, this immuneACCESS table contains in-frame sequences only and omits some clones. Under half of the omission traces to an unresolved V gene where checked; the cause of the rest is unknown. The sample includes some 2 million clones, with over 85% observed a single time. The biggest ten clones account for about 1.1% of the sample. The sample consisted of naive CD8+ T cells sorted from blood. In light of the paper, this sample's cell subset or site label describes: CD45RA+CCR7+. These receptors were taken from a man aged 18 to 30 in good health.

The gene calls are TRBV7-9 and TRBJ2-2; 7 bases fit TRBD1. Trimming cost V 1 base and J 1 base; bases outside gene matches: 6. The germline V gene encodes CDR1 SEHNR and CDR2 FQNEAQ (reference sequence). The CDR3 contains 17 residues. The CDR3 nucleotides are TGTGCCAGCAGCTTAGGCGCCGGGACAGAGAACACCGGGGAGCTGTTTTTT. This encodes CASSLGAGTENTGELFF.

Here the CDR3 DNA reads TGCGCCAGCAGCCAAGATTTAGTAAGCGAAGGGTTCAATGAGCAGTTCTTC. Amino acid sequence: CASSQDLVSEGFNEQFF. The V call is TRBV4-3, the J call TRBJ2-1, with D uncertain. Germline CDR1 and CDR2: LGHNA and YSLEER. CDR3 length: 17 amino acids. V lost 0 bases, J lost 6 bases, and 18 bases lay in between.

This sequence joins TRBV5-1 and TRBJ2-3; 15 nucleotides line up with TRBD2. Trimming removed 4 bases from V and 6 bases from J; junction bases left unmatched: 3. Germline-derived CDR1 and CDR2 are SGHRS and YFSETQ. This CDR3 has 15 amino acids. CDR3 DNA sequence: TGCGCCAGCAGCGGACTAGCGGGGGGGCCTGATACGCAGTATTTT. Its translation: CASSGLAGGPDTQYF.

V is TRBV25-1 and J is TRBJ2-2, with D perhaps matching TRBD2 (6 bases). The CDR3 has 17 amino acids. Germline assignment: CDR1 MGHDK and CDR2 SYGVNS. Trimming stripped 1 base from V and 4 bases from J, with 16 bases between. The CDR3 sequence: CASSEWAGINSTGELFF. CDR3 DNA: TGTGCCAGCAGTGAATGGGCGGGGATTAATTCCACCGGGGAGCTGTTTTTT.

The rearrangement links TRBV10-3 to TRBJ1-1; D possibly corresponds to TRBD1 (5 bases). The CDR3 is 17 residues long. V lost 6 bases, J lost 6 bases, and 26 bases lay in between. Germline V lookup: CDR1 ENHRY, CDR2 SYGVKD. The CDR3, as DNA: TGTGCCATCAGCGAGGGGTCGAAGGGCCGCCTGGGAGCTGAAGCTTTCTTT. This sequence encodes CAISEGSKGRLGAEAFF.

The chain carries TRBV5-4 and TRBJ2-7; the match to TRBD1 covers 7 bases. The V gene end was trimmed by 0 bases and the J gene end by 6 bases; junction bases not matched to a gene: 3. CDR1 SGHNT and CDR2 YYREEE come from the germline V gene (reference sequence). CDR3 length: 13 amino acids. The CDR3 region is CASSLAEGAEQYF. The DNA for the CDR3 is TGTGCCAGCAGCTTGGCTGAGGGGGCCGAGCAGTACTTC.

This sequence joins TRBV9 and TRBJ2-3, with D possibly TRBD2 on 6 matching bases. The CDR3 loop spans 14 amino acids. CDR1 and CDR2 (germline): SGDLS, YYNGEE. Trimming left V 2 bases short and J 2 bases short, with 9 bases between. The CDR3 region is CASSVVADTDTQYF. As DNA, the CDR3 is TGTGCCAGCAGCGTCGTAGCGGACACAGATACGCAGTATTTT.

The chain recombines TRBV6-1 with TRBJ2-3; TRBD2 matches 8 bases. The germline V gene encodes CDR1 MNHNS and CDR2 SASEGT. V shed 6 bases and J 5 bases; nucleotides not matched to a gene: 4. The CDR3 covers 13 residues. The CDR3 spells CASSGTREDTQYF. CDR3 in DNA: TGTGCCAGCAGCGGGACTAGAGAAGATACGCAGTATTTT.

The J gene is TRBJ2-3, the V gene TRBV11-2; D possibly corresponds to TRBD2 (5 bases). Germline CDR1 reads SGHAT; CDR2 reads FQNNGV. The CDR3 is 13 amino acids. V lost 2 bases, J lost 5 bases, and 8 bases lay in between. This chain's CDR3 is CASSLILGDTQYF. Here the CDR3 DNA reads TGTGCCAGCAGCTTAATACTAGGAGATACGCAGTATTTT.

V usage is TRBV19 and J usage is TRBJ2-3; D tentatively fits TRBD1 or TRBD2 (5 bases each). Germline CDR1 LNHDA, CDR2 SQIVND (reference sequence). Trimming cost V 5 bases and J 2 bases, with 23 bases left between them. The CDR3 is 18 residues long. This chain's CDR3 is CASSDPIGTTTITDTQYF. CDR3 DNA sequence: TGTGCCAGTAGTGATCCGATTGGGACCACTACGATCACAGATACGCAGTATTTT.

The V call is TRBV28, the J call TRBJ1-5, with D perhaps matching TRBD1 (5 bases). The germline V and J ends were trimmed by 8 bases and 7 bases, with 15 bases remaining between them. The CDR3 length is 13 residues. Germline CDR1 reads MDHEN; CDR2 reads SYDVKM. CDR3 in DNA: TGTGCCAGCCAACAATTTGGGGGGCAGCCCCAGCATTTT. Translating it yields CASQQFGGQPQHF.

DNA for the CDR3: TGTGCCAGCAGCCGCTCGGGAACCGGCTACGAGCAGTACTTC. This gives the protein CASSRSGTGYEQYF. This chain joins TRBV6-6 and TRBJ2-7; D might be TRBD2 (5 bases). CDR1 is MNHNY, CDR2 SVGAGI, per germline (reference sequence). This CDR3 spans 14 amino acids. V was shortened by 6 bases and J by 3 bases, with 15 bases between the two germline ends.

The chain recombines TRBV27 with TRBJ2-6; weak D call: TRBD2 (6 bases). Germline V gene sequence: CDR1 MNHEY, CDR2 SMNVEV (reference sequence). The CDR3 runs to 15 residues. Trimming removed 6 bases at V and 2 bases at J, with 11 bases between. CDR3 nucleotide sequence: TGTGCCAGCAGGGACGGGGGTGCTGGGGCCAACGTCCTGACTTTC. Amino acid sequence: CASRDGGAGANVLTF.

The CDR3 region is CASSPLGDNEQFF. The CDR3 DNA reads TGTGCCAGCAGCCCCCTGGGGGACAATGAGCAGTTCTTC. The V gene is TRBV7-8, the J gene TRBJ2-1, with D perhaps assigned TRBD1 or TRBD2 (5 bases each). Trimming took off 5 bases at V and 5 bases at J, with 10 bases between the two ends. In germline, CDR1 is SGHVS, CDR2 FQNEAQ. This CDR3 has 13 amino acids. Full variable domain (rest looked up from reference TRBV7-8 and TRBJ2-1): GAGVSQSPRYKVAKRGQDVALRCDPISGHVSLFWYQQALGQGPEFLTYFQNEAQLDKSGLPSDRFFAERPEGSVSTLKIQRTQQEDSAVYLCASSPLGDNEQFFGPGTRLTVL.

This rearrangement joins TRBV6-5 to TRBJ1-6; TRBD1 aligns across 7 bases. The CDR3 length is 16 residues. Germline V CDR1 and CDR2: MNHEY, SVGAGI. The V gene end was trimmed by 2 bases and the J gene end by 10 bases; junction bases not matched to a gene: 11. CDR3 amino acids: CASSYLAGGFKSPLHF. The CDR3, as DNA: TGTGCCAGCAGTTACCTGGCAGGGGGATTTAAATCACCCCTCCACTTT.